Listed here are 25 T cell receptor beta chains from one sample, sequenced in a study of response to subunit inactivated influenza vaccine. MiXCR, applied by TCRdb to the RT-PCR reads, yields one record per CDR3 protein. This table holds 290,000 or so distinct CDR3 sequences, about 20% found once. The sample was PBMCs from blood, taken less than 22 months after vaccination. The receptors shown here come from a man between 50 and 69 years old who received an inactivated influenza vaccine.

The chain has TRBV24-1 and TRBJ2-2; D is undetermined. CDR1 KGHDR and CDR2 SFDVKD come from the germline V gene. The CDR3 contains 13 residues. The V end lost 5 bases, the J end lost 8 bases, and 11 bases lay between the germline ends. In DNA form, the CDR3 reads TGTGCCACCAGTGGAGTAGGGTCGGGGGAGCTGTTTTTT. This gives the protein CATSGVGSGELFF.

The gene calls are TRBV4-3 and TRBJ1-3; 9 bases fit TRBD1. V was pared by 2 bases and J by 3 bases, with 5 bases of the junction left unmatched. This CDR3 region has 16 residues. Germline CDR1 and CDR2: LGHNA and YSLEER. For the CDR3, the DNA is TGCGCCAGCAGCCAACAGACAGGGGGTGTTGGAAACACCATATATTTT. Its protein is CASSQQTGGVGNTIYF.

This clonotype was seen many times. The V call is TRBV2, the J call TRBJ1-2; tentative D call: TRBD1 (5 bases). The CDR3 loop spans 14 amino acids. CDR1 is SNHLY and CDR2 is FYNNEI in the germline V gene. Trimming removed 3 bases at V and 2 bases at J, with 10 bases between. This CDR3 reads CASSETVTNYGYTF. CDR3 sequence (DNA): TGTGCCAGCAGTGAGACAGTAACCAACTATGGCTACACCTTC.

This chain joins TRBV9 and TRBJ2-5; no clear D gene. This CDR3 comprises 14 residues. The V gene lost 1 base and the J gene lost 5 bases, with 12 bases spanning the gap. Germline CDR1 SGDLS, CDR2 YYNGEE. DNA of the CDR3: TGTGCCAGCAGCGTAAGTCCAGTCCGGGAGACCCAGTACTTC. Its translation is CASSVSPVRETQYF.

This clonotype occurred a few times. V usage is TRBV10-3 and J usage is TRBJ2-3, with a possible D match to TRBD2 (5 bases). Germline V CDR1 and CDR2: ENHRY, SYGVKD. The CDR3 contains 12 residues. V lost 6 bases to trimming and J lost 6 bases, with 10 bases between them. CDR3 residues: CAISEGADTQYF. The CDR3 DNA reads TGTGCCATCAGCGAGGGTGCCGATACGCAGTATTTT.

The genes are TRBV29-1 and TRBJ1-2; D is unresolved. The CDR3 totals 13 residues. Trimming took off 7 bases at V and 5 bases at J, with 17 bases between the two ends. Per the germline V gene, CDR1 is SQVTM and CDR2 is ANQGSEA. The CDR3: CSAVTRPGYGYTF. The CDR3 coding sequence is TGCAGCGCTGTGACCCGACCCGGGTATGGCTACACCTTC. The full variable domain, its missing parts supplied by reference TRBV29-1 and TRBJ1-2, is SAVISQKPSRDICQRGTSLTIQCQVDSQVTMMFWYRQQPGQSLTLIATANQGSEATYESGFVIDKFPISRPNLTFSTLTVSNMSPEDSSIYLCSAVTRPGYGYTFGSGTRLTVV.

This clonotype turned up a few times. The chain joins TRBV20-1 to TRBJ2-2, with D unresolved. This CDR3 spans 13 amino acids. CDR1 is DFQATT, CDR2 SNEGSKA, per germline (reference sequence). The V end was cut by 4 bases, the J end by 6 bases, with 12 bases between. The CDR3 loop is CSAKPGSAGELFF. CDR3 coding DNA: TGCAGTGCTAAACCGGGCTCAGCCGGGGAGCTGTTTTTT.

This chain uses TRBV4-1 with TRBJ1-4, with 7 positions matching TRBD1. With V trimmed by 0 bases and J by 7 bases, 5 bases remained unmatched. The CDR3 is 15 amino acids. CDR1 and CDR2 (germline): MGHRA, YSYEKL. The CDR3 reads CASSQDPGGGEKLFF. DNA of the CDR3: TGCGCCAGCAGCCAAGACCCAGGGGGAGGTGAAAAACTGTTTTTT.

In this sample, this clonotype turned up a few times. The gene calls are TRBV18 and TRBJ1-4, with D perhaps matching TRBD1 (5 bases). CDR1 and CDR2 (germline): KGHSH, LQKENI. The CDR3 runs to 15 residues. Trimming took off 2 bases at V and 3 bases at J, with 10 bases between the two ends. The CDR3 region has the DNA TGTGCCAGCTCACCAATACAGGCGCCTAATGAAAAACTGTTTTTT. It is translated as CASSPIQAPNEKLFF.

This clonotype was found a few times. The rearrangement uses TRBV6-2 or TRBV6-3 and TRBJ2-3, with no clear D. The CDR3 is 15 residues long. V was cut by 6 bases and J by 5 bases, with 18 bases left in between. CDR1 is MNHEY, CDR2 SVGEGT, per germline. The CDR3 bases are TGTGCCAGCAGCCCGCTTGGTGGCACGGGAGATACGCAGTATTTT. Its protein product is CASSPLGGTGDTQYF.

CDR3 coding DNA: TGTGCCAGCAGCCCCCCCCCAGGGGTTGCTTATAACTATGGCTACACCTTC. Translating gives CASSPPPGVAYNYGYTF. V is TRBV7-2 and J is TRBJ1-2; tentatively, D is TRBD1 (6 bases). This CDR3 contains 17 residues. Between the trimmed V and J ends, which lost 5 bases and 1 base, there was a span of 20 bases. Germline loops: CDR1 SGHTA, CDR2 FQGNSA.

V and J are TRBV4-2 and TRBJ2-5; 12 nucleotides line up with TRBD2. This CDR3 has 16 residues. After removal of 0 bases from V and 6 bases from J, the junction contained 5 bases not matched to a gene. Germline values: CDR1 LGHNA, CDR2 YNFKEQ. CDR3: CASSQDTTSGSKTQYF. The CDR3 coding sequence is TGTGCCAGCAGCCAAGATACGACTAGCGGGAGTAAGACCCAGTACTTC.

This clonotype was seen repeatedly, ten times or more. The chain is built from TRBV12-3 or TRBV12-4 and TRBJ1-1; D might be TRBD1 (5 bases). This CDR3 is 12 amino acids long. V lost 10 bases, J lost 4 bases, and 13 bases lay in between. Here the CDR3 reads CAIPAGVTEAFF. The CDR3 nucleotides read TGTGCCATCCCAGCGGGGGTCACTGAAGCTTTCTTT.

In this sample, this clonotype turned up a few times. The chain has TRBV28 and TRBJ1-2; D unresolved. This CDR3 comprises 15 residues. Deletions cut 1 base from V and 4 bases from J, with 13 bases between. From germline, CDR1 is MDHEN and CDR2 SYDVKM. CDR3 region: CASSLSPRMIYGYTF. CDR3 nucleotide sequence: TGTGCCAGCAGTTTATCCCCCCGTATGATCTATGGCTACACCTTC.

This clonotype has more than one count but fewer than ten. The chain combines TRBV20-1 with TRBJ2-7; TRBD2 aligns across 7 bases. Germline CDR1 is DFQATT and CDR2 is SNEGSKA (reference sequence). The CDR3 consists of 15 residues. The J segment lost 1 base and the V segment lost 6 bases, leaving 12 bases of the junction unmatched. CDR3 region: CSASDGGGVSYEQYF. CDR3 nucleotide sequence: TGCAGTGCCTCAGACGGCGGGGGAGTGTCCTACGAGCAGTACTTC.

This clonotype was counted only a few times. The J gene is TRBJ1-5, the V gene TRBV12-3 or TRBV12-4, with no clear D. CDR3 size: 12 residues. V lost 4 bases, J lost 6 bases, and 7 bases lay in between. CDR3 nucleotide sequence: TGTGCCAGCAGTTCGTGGGGTCAGCCCCAGCATTTT. This sequence encodes CASSSWGQPQHF.

V and J are TRBV20-1 and TRBJ2-1; TRBD1 matches at 9 bases. Germline CDR1 and CDR2: DFQATT and SNEGSKA (reference sequence). V dropped 6 bases and J dropped 14; count of bases not matched to a gene: 14. The CDR3 runs 13 residues. CDR3 DNA sequence: TGCAGTGCGACGACAGGGGGGGTGAGGGTGGAGTTCTTC. It translates to CSATTGGVRVEFF.

V gene TRBV7-2 combines with J gene TRBJ2-7; D not resolved. The CDR3 consists of 13 residues. Germline CDR1 is SGHTA and CDR2 is FQGNSA. Trimming stripped 1 base from V and 3 bases from J, with 7 bases between. CDR3 nucleotide sequence: TGTGCCAGCAGCTTAGAGGCATACTACGAGCAGTACTTC. This gives the protein CASSLEAYYEQYF. Variable domain in full (rest from reference TRBV7-2 and TRBJ2-7): GAGVSQSPSNKVTEKGKDVELRCDPISGHTALYWYRQSLGQGLEFLIYFQGNSAPDKSGLPSDRFSAERTGGSVSTLTIQRTQQEDSAVYLCASSLEAYYEQYFGPGTRLTVT.

The chain carries TRBV28 and TRBJ1-1; D remains ambiguous. The CDR3 length is 14 residues. Trimming shortened V by 3 bases and J by 0 bases, and 8 bases separated the two germline ends. Germline CDR1 reads MDHEN; CDR2 reads SYDVKM. The CDR3 loop is CASSFPGMNTEAFF. CDR3 nucleotides: TGTGCCAGCAGTTTTCCGGGCATGAACACTGAAGCTTTCTTT.

This clonotype was seen repeatedly, ten times or more. The genes are TRBV15 and TRBJ2-2, with 7 bases that match TRBD2. V lost 4 bases and J lost 3; bases outside the gene matches: 5. The CDR3 sequence is 15 residues long. CDR1 and CDR2 (germline): LNHNV, YYDKDF (reference sequence). CDR3 residues: CATSTGTMDTGELFF. The CDR3 nucleotides are TGTGCCACCAGCACCGGGACTATGGACACCGGGGAGCTGTTTTTT.

This clonotype has just a few counts. A read error may be the cause here, since a much bigger clone is one base away. The chain is built from TRBV7-9 and TRBJ1-1; tentatively, D is TRBD1 (5 bases). Germline V gene sequence: CDR1 SEHNR, CDR2 FQNEAQ (reference sequence). There are 12 residues in the CDR3. Trimming removed 3 bases at V and 6 bases at J, with 8 bases between. The CDR3 reads CASSFWGAEAFF. For the CDR3, the DNA is TGTGCCAGCAGCTTTTGGGGGGCTGAAGCTTTCTTT.

This clonotype was observed a single time. The chain joins TRBV28 to TRBJ2-1; 8 bases map to TRBD2. V lost 6 bases to trimming and J lost 6 bases; unmatched junction nucleotides: 7. Germline lookup yields CDR1 MDHEN and CDR2 SYDVKM. This CDR3 contains 14 residues. The CDR3 nucleotides read TGTGCCAGCAGAAACGGGAGGGTAGGCAATGAGCAGTTCTTC. It yields the protein CASRNGRVGNEQFF.

The rearrangement uses TRBV29-1 and TRBJ2-5; 9 bases align to TRBD1. Per germline, CDR1 SQVTM and CDR2 ANQGSEA. V lost 6 bases, J lost 5 bases, and 10 bases stayed unmatched. The CDR3 is 14 amino acids. CDR3 protein: CSVDHRGRGETQYF. CDR3 coding DNA: TGCAGCGTGGACCACAGGGGGCGCGGGGAGACCCAGTACTTC.

This clonotype was detected a few times. The chain has TRBV29-1 and TRBJ2-7; either TRBD1 or TRBD2 may supply D (5 bases each). Germline V gene sequence: CDR1 SQVTM, CDR2 ANQGSEA. The CDR3 contains 13 residues. Trimming pared 2 bases from V and 5 bases from J, leaving 13 bases between. CDR3 sequence reads: CSVESVRGHEQYF. DNA for the CDR3: TGCAGCGTTGAATCGGTGAGGGGCCACGAGCAGTACTTC.

The rearrangement uses TRBV12-3 or TRBV12-4 and TRBJ2-2, with D tentatively TRBD2 (5 bases). V dropped 3 bases and J dropped 0 bases, with 8 bases sitting between them. This CDR3 has 15 residues. The DNA for the CDR3 is TGTGCCAGCAGTTTCCGGGGATCGAACACCGGGGAGCTGTTTTTT. Encoded protein: CASSFRGSNTGELFF.